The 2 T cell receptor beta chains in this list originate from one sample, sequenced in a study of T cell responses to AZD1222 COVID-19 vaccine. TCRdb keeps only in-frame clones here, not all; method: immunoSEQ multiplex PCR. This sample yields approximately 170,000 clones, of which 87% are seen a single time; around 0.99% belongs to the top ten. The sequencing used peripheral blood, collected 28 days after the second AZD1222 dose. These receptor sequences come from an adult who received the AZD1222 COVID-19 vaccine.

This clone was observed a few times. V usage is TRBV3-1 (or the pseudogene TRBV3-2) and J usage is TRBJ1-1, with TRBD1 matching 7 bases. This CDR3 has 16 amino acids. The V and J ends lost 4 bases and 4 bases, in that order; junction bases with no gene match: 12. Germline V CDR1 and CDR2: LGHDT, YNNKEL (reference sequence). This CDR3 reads CASSPITGAPSTEAFF. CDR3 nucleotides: TGTGCCAGCAGCCCAATAACAGGGGCGCCCTCCACTGAAGCTTTCTTT.

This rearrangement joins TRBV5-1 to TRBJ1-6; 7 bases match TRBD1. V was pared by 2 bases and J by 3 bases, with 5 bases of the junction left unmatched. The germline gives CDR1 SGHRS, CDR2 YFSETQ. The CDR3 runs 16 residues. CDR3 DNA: TGCGCCAGCAGCTTTGACAGGGCGGTCTATAATTCACCCCTCCACTTT. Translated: CASSFDRAVYNSPLHF.